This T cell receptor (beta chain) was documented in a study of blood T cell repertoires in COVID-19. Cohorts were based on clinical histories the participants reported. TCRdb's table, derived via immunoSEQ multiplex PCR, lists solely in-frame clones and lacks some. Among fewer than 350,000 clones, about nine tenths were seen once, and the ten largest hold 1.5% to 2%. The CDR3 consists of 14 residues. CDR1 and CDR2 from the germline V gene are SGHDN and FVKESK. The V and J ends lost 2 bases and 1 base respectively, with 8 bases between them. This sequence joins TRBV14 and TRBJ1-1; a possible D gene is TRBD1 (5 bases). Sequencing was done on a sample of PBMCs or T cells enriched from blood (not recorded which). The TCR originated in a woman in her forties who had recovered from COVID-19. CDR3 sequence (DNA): TGTGCCAGCAGCCAAAGGGGAGGGAACACTGAAGCTTTCTTT. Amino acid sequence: CASSQRGGNTEAFF.